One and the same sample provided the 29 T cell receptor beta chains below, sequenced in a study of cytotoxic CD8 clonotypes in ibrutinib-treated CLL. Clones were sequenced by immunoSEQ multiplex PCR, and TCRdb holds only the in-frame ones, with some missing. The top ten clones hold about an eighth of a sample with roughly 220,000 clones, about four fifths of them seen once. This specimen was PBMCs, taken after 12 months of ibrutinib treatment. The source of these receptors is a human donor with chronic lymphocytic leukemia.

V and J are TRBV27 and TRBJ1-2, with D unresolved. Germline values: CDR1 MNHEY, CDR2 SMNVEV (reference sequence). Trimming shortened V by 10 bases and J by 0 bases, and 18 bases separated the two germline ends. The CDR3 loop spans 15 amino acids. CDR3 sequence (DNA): TGTGCCACTAGAAGGTCCGGGGTTGCTAACTATGGCTACACCTTC. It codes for CATRRSGVANYGYTF.

CDR3 bases: TGTGCCAGCAGTGGGGGGGATCCCGGGGCCTATGAGCAGTTCTTC. This codes for CASSGGDPGAYEQFF. The chain has TRBV5-8 and TRBJ2-1; the match to TRBD2 covers 7 bases. Germline loops: CDR1 SGHTS, CDR2 YDEGEE. The CDR3 length is 15 residues. The V segment lost 5 bases and the J segment 8 bases; nucleotides outside the gene matches: 13.

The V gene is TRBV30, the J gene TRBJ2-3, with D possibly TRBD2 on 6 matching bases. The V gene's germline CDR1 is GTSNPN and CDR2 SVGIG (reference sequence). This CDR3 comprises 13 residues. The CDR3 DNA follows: TGTGCTTGGGCTAGCGCCTCCGGCGATACGCAGTATTTT. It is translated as CAWASASGDTQYF.

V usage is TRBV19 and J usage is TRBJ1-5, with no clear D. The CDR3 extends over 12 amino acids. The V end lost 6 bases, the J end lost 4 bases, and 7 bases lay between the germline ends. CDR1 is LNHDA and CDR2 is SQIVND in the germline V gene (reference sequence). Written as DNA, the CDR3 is TGTGCCAGTAGGCGGGGTAATCAGCCCCAGCATTTT. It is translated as CASRRGNQPQHF.

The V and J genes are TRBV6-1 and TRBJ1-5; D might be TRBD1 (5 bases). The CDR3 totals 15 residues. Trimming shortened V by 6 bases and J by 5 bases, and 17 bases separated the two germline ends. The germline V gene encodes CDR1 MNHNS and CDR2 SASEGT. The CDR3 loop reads CASRRTSGRDQPQHF. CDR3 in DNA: TGTGCCAGCAGGAGAACCTCGGGGCGAGATCAGCCCCAGCATTTT.

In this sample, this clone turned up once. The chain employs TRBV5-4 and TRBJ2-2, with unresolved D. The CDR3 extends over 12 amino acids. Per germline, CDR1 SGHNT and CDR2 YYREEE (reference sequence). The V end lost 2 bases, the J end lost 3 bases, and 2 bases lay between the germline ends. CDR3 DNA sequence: TGTGCCAGCAGCTTTGACACCGGGGAGCTGTTTTTT. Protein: CASSFDTGELFF.

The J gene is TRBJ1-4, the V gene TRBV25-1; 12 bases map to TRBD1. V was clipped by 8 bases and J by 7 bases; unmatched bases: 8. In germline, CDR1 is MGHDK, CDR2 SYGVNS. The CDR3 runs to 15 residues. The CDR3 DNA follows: TGTGCCAGCTCCTCTCGGGACAGGGGGCTTGAAAAACTGTTTTTT. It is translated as CASSSRDRGLEKLFF.

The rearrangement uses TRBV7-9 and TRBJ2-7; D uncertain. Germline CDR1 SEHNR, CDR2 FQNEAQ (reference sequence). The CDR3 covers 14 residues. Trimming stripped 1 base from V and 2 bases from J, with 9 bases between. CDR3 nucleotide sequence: TGTGCCAGCAGCTTAGATCTGGTTCCCTACGAGCAGTACTTC. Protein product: CASSLDLVPYEQYF.

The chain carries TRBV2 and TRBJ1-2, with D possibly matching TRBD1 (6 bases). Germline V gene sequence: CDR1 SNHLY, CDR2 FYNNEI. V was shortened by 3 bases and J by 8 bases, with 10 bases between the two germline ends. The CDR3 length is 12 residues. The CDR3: CASSDLGGGYTF. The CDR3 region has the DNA TGTGCCAGCAGTGATTTGGGGGGCGGCTACACCTTC.

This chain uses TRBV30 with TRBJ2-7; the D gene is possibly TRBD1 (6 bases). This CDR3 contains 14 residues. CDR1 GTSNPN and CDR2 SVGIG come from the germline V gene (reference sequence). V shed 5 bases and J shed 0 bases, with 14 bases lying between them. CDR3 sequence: CAWSPVDSSYEQYF. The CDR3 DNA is TGTGCCTGGTCGCCGGTGGACAGCTCCTACGAGCAGTACTTC.

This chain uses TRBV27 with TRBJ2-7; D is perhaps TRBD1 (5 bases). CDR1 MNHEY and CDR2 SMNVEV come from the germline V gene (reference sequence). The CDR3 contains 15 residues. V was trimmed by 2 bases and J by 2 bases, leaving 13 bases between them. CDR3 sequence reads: CASSLQGSTAYEQYF. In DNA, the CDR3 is TGTGCCAGCAGTTTACAGGGTAGTACTGCCTACGAGCAGTACTTC.

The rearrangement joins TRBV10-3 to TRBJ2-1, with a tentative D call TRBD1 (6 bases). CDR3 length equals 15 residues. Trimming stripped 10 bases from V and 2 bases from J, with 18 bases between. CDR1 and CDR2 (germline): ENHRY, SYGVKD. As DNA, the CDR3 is TGTGCCACTTCATTCCGGGACACTCCCTACAATGAGCAGTTCTTC. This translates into CATSFRDTPYNEQFF.

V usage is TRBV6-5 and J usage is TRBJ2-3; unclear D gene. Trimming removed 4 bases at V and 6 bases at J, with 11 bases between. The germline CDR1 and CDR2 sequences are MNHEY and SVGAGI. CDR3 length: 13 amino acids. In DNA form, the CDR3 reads TGTGCCAGCAGTTTTTCGACCCCGGATACGCAGTATTTT. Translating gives CASSFSTPDTQYF.

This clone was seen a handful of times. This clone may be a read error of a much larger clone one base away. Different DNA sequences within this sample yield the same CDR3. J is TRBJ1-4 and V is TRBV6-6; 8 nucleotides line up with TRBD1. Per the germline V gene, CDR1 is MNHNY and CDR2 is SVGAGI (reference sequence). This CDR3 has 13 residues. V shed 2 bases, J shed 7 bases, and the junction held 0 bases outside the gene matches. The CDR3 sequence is CASSYGTGEKLFF. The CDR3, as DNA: TGTGCCAGCAGTTACGGGACAGGTGAAAAACTGTTTTTT.

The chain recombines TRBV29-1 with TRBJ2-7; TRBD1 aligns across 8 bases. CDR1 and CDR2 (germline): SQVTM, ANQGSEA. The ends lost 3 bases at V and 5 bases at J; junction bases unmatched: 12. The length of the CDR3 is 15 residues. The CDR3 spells CSVDRQGARNNEQYF. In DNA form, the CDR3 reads TGCAGCGTTGATCGGCAGGGGGCGCGTAACAACGAGCAGTACTTC.

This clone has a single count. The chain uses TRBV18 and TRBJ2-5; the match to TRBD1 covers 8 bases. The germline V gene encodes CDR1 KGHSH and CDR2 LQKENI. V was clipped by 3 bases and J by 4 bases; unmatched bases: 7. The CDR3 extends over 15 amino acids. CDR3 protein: CASSPTGATGETQYF. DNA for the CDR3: TGTGCCAGCTCACCGACAGGGGCCACAGGAGAGACCCAGTACTTC.

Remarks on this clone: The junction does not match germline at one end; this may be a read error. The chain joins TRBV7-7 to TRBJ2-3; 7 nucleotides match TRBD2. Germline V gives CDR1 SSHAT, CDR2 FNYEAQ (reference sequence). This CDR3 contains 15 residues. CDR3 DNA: TGTGCTAGCAGCCCATTGGGGGGGACTCTAGATACGCAGTATTTT. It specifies CASSPLGGTLDTQYF.

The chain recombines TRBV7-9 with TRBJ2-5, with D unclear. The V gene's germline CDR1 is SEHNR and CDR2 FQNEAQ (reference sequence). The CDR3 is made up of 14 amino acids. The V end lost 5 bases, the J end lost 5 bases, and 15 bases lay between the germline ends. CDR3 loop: CASSPGLFLETQYF. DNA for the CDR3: TGTGCCAGCAGCCCCGGGCTCTTCCTGGAGACCCAGTACTTC.

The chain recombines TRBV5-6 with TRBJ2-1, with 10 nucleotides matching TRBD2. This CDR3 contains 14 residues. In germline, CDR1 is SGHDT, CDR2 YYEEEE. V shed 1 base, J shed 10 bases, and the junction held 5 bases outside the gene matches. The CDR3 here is CASSLTASGGEQFF. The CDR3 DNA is TGTGCCAGCAGCTTGACGGCTAGCGGGGGCGAGCAGTTCTTC.

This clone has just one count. In DNA form, the CDR3 reads TGTGCCAGTAGTACGGGGTACAACAATCAGCCCCAGCATTTT. Its translation: CASSTGYNNQPQHF. The V and J genes are TRBV19 and TRBJ1-5, with D hard to call. Germline V gene lookup returns CDR1 LNHDA and CDR2 SQIVND (reference sequence). V was clipped by 4 bases and J by 3 bases, with 10 bases between them. The length of the CDR3 is 14 residues. Supplemented by reference TRBV19 and TRBJ1-5, the full variable domain reads DGGITQSPKYLFRKEGQNVTLSCEQNLNHDAMYWYRQDPGQGLRLIYYSQIVNDFQKGDIAEGYSVSREKKESFPLTVTSAQKNPTAFYLCASSTGYNNQPQHFGDGTRLSIL.

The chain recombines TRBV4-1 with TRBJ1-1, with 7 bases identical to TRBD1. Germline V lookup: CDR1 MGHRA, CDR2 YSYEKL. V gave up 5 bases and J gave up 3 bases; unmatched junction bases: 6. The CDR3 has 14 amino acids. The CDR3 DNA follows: TGCGCCAGCAGCGGCACCAGGGGGGACACTGAAGCTTTCTTT. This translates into CASSGTRGDTEAFF.

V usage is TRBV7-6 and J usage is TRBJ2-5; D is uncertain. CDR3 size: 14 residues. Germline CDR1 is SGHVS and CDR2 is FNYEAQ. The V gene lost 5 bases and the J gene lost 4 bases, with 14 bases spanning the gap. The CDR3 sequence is CASSLLASRETQYF. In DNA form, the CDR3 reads TGTGCCAGCAGCCTACTGGCCAGCCGAGAGACCCAGTACTTC.

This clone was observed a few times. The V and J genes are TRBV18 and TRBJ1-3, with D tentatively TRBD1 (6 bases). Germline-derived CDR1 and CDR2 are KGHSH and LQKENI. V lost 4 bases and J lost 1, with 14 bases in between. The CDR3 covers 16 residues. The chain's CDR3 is CASSRGGPPSGNTIYF. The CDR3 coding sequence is TGTGCCAGCTCACGAGGGGGGCCTCCATCTGGAAACACCATATATTTT.

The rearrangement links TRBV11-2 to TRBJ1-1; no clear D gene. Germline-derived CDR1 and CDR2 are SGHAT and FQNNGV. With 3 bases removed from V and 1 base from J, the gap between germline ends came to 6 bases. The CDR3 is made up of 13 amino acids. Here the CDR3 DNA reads TGTGCCAGCAGCTTCCCAGAGAACACTGAAGCTTTCTTT. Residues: CASSFPENTEAFF.

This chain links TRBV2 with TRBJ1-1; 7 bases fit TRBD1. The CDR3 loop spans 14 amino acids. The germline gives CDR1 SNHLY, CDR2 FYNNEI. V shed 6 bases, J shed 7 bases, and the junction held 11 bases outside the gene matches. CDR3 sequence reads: CASRVGTAMLEAFF. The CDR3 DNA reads TGTGCCAGCAGGGTGGGGACAGCTATGCTTGAAGCTTTCTTT.

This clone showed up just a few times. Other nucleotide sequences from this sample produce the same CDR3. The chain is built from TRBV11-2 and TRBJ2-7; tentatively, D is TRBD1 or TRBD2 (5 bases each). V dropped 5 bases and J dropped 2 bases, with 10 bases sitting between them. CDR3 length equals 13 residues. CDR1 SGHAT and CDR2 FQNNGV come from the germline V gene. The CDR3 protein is CASSLGRTYEQYF. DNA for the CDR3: TGTGCCAGCAGCCTGGGACGGACCTACGAGCAGTACTTC.

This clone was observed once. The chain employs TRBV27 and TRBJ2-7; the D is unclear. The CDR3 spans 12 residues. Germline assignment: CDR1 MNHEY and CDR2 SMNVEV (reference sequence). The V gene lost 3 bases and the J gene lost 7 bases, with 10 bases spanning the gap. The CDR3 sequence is CASSFPTGEQYF. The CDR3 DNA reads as TGTGCCAGCAGTTTCCCTACCGGAGAGCAGTACTTC.

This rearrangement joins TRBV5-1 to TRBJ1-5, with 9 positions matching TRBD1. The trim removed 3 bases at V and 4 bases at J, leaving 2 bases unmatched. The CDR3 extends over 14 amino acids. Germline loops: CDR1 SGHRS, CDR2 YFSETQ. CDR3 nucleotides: TGCGCCAGCAGCTCCGGGACAGGGAATCAGCCCCAGCATTTT. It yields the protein CASSSGTGNQPQHF.

Written as DNA, the CDR3 is TGTGCCAGCAGCCCCCGAGCGGGGGGGCTTATTGAGCAGTTCTTC. The encoded protein is CASSPRAGGLIEQFF. The J gene is TRBJ2-1, the V gene TRBV7-2, with 10 bases lining up with TRBD2. The J segment lost 9 bases and the V segment lost 5 bases, leaving 10 bases of the junction unmatched. The CDR3 consists of 15 residues. Germline V lookup: CDR1 SGHTA, CDR2 FQGNSA.